The sequence of this T cell receptor (beta chain) was determined in a study of monozygotic twins with inflammatory bowel disease (dated by TCRdb to 2018 to 2020). Regarding the study in general: The complete study included roughly 30 monozygotic twin pairs: 19 IBD-discordant Danish pairs and nine German pairs, of which four were IBD-concordant and five were IBD-discordant. Within discordant pairs, disease-associated traits were sought mainly by comparing IBD patients with their genetically identical healthy co-twins. Each individual had, on average, about 151 000 unique TCRalpha sequences and 181 000 unique TCRbeta sequences available for analysis.

The CDR3 holds 13 amino acids from the cysteine to the phenylalanine. The coding DNA is unavailable. Looking up the germline V gene (reference sequence) yields CDR1 DFQATT and CDR2 SNEGSKA. Library preparation employed 5' RACE. For each TCR library, roughly 3,600 ng of total RNA was used. cDNA was synthesized with SMARTScribe reverse transcriptase in eight separate reactions per sample. Unique molecular identifiers containing a 6-nucleotide sample barcode were introduced through template switching during cDNA synthesis. Amplification of TCRalpha and TCRbeta cDNA involved two nested PCRs of 16 and 9 cycles, and each PCR was followed by bead purification. Before amplification, the cDNA was treated with uracil DNA-glycosylase and purified using the QIAquick PCR purification kit. The second PCR added Illumina TruSeq-compatible adapters along with sample-specific barcodes. TapeStation and Qubit were used to check library quality and concentration, and about 5 ng of each library was pooled. Pooled libraries were sequenced on an Illumina HiSeq2500 single-index Rapid Run with 2 x 100 bp reads and custom sequencing primers. Turning to the authors' computational methods: PCR and sequencing errors were corrected by UMI-based consensus assembly using MiGEC version 1.2.6. MiXCR version 2.1.1 was used to carry out V(D)J alignment, clonotype assembly and CDR3 extraction. To normalise gene usage, clonotype sharing and MAIT/NKT TCR abundance, the top 1000, 10 000 and 20 000 clonotypes in each sample were analysed. Diversity was computed as the inverse Simpson index with the vegan R package after downsampling to 27 000 UMIs. Paired Mann-Whitney U tests were applied to discordant twin pairs, and Benjamini-Hochberg correction was used for multiple testing. The reads underwent TCRdb reprocessing, giving one record for each CDR3 protein sequence and no DNA. Clone size and V and J calls follow TCRdb, not the original study. The sample table includes 310,000 or so distinct CDR3 sequences. The top ten hold 2% to 2.5% of the sample.

From each donor, an approximately 2.5 ml peripheral blood sample was drawn into PAXgene tubes and stored at -80 degrees C. Without any T cell sorting, total RNA was extracted from whole blood using the PAXgene blood miRNA kit on an automated QIAcube. Deep TCRalpha and TCRbeta repertoire profiling with unique molecular barcoding was performed on peripheral blood of monozygotic twin pairs concordant or discordant for inflammatory bowel disease. For every twin pair, smoking habits were documented, and each individual was categorised as a current, former or never smoker. Results the study describes overall, beyond this receptor: Concordant and discordant twins showed no difference in repertoire similarity, possibly because of limited statistical power. Fewer clonotypes were shared with other individuals by IBD patients than by healthy twins, most markedly in patients showing signs of disease activity. Because patients received different immunosuppressive treatments, the repertoires may have picked up extra background noise and variability between individuals. No single strong signal or clonotype linked to IBD turned up in the results, so the idea that one exists was not supported. Distinction between different T cell subtypes could not be achieved in the analysis. IBD patients had lower TCRbeta repertoire diversity, measured by the inverse Simpson index, than their healthy co-twins.

Note on this clonotype: Its specific antigen is unknown.

Recombination linked TRBV20-1 to TRBJ1-2; TCRdb indicates TRBD1, and absent DNA this call remains unverified. The receptor was isolated from a human donor with ulcerative colitis or Crohn's disease, or a healthy co-twin of an affected twin (not recorded which). The material sequenced was blood. CDR3 loop: CSASPGANYGYTF.